This T cell receptor (beta chain) was sequenced in a study of T cells after yellow fever vaccination. CDR1 is SGHTA and CDR2 is FQGNSA in the germline V gene. CDR3 size: 15 residues. With 3 bases removed from V and 0 bases from J, the gap between germline ends came to 10 bases. TCRdb reanalysed the 5' RACE reads using MiXCR and keeps one entry per CDR3 protein. The data hold 400,000 to 650,000 distinct CDR3 sequences, with 21% observed a single time. The J gene is TRBJ2-3, the V gene TRBV7-2; D remains unclear. Sequencing used PBMCs, obtained 21 days after the first yellow fever vaccination. The TCR was taken from a man between 18 and 35 years old who received the YFV17D yellow fever vaccine. This chain's CDR3 is CASSFQSTSTDTQYF. The CDR3, as DNA: TGTGCCAGCAGCTTTCAATCGACTAGCACAGATACGCAGTATTTT.